These 8 T cell receptor beta chains share one sample of origin, sequenced in a study of human T cells and chemical hapten exposure. MiXCR, run by TCRdb on the RACE reads, gives a single entry per CDR3 protein. The sample shows approximately 70,000 distinct CDR3 sequences, about 9.4% of them seen only once. The time point denotes: patch test 1, 2 weeks after DPC sensitization. Treatment of the sample: therapeutic diphenylcyclopropenone sensitization with weekly scalp DPC. Sequencing was performed on whole blood, taken in connection with sensitization to the hapten diphenylcyclopropenone (DPC). All receptors derive from a middle-aged woman with alopecia areata. Some clones in this sample may be carry-over from other donors' samples.

This clonotype was observed a handful of times. The V and J genes are TRBV12-3 or TRBV12-4 and TRBJ2-5; 7 bases fit TRBD1. With V trimmed by 5 bases and J by 1 base, 7 bases remained unmatched. The CDR3 is made up of 15 amino acids. This CDR3 is CASSRGQLFQETQYF. In DNA, the CDR3 is TGTGCCAGCAGTCGGGGACAGCTTTTCCAAGAGACCCAGTACTTC.

This clonotype was seen ten or more times. The genes are TRBV12-3 or TRBV12-4 and TRBJ2-3, with no clear D. Trimming left V 2 bases short and J 1 base short, with 4 bases between. This CDR3 has 13 residues. In nucleotides, the CDR3 is TGTGCCAGCAGTTTACCAGGCACAGATACGCAGTATTTT. Encoded protein: CASSLPGTDTQYF.

This clonotype has only a few counts. The chain is built from TRBV5-1 and TRBJ1-5; tentative D call: TRBD1 (6 bases). The length of the CDR3 is 12 residues. Between the trimmed V and J ends, which lost 0 bases and 16 bases, there was a span of 14 bases. Germline V gene lookup returns CDR1 SGHRS and CDR2 YFSETQ. This CDR3 is CASSLEGGVQHF. The CDR3 DNA reads as TGCGCCAGCAGCTTGGAGGGGGGCGTCCAACATTTT.

There are many counts of this clonotype. The chain joins TRBV4-3 to TRBJ1-1; the match to TRBD1 covers 7 bases. Germline V gives CDR1 LGHNA, CDR2 YSLEER. This CDR3 is built from 14 residues. The J segment lost 6 bases and the V segment lost 4 bases, leaving 8 bases of the junction unmatched. CDR3 bases: TGCGCCAGCAGCCTAACAGGGGTGGTAGCTGAAGCTTTCTTT. Protein sequence: CASSLTGVVAEAFF.

This clonotype was found many times. CDR3 coding DNA: TGTGCCAGTAAAAGAGGGGACCAAGAGACCCAGTACTTC. Residues: CASKRGDQETQYF. The chain recombines TRBV19 with TRBJ2-5; D tentatively fits TRBD1 or TRBD2 (5 bases each). The CDR3 contains 13 residues. Germline-derived CDR1 and CDR2 are LNHDA and SQIVND (reference sequence). Trimming removed 7 bases at V and 0 bases at J, with 9 bases between. The full variable domain, completed using reference TRBV19 and TRBJ2-5, is DGGITQSPKYLFRKEGQNVTLSCEQNLNHDAMYWYRQDPGQGLRLIYYSQIVNDFQKGDIAEGYSVSREKKESFPLTVTSAQKNPTAFYLCASKRGDQETQYFGPGTRLLVL.

V and J are TRBV16 and TRBJ2-7; D is ambiguous. CDR1 is KGHSY, CDR2 FQNENV, per germline. The CDR3 consists of 14 residues. Trimming took off 2 bases at V and 4 bases at J, with 12 bases between the two ends. The DNA of the CDR3 is TGTGCCAGCAGCCAAAAATATACCGATTACGAGCAGTACTTC. This gives the protein CASSQKYTDYEQYF.

This clonotype showed up just a few times. The rearrangement links TRBV12-3 or TRBV12-4 to TRBJ2-3; 7 nucleotides align to TRBD1. The CDR3 contains 15 residues. The trim removed 6 bases at V and 5 bases at J, leaving 11 bases unmatched. The CDR3: CASSLYRGPRDTQYF. CDR3 DNA sequence: TGTGCCAGCAGCCTATACAGGGGCCCAAGAGATACGCAGTATTTT.

This clonotype was observed a few times. The V call is TRBV29-1, the J call TRBJ2-4; D gene unclear. Trimming removed 5 bases at V and 3 bases at J, with 11 bases between. Germline CDR1 reads SQVTM; CDR2 reads ANQGSEA. The CDR3 has 13 amino acids. The CDR3 region is CSVSTLGKNIQYF. CDR3 sequence (DNA): TGCAGCGTTAGTACACTTGGCAAAAACATTCAGTACTTC.